The following is a T cell receptor beta chain sequence with its context. The sample comes from a study of blood T cell repertoires in COVID-19. Turning to the study itself: Samples of COVID-19 (acute and convalescent) were obtained from the United States, Italy and Spain. The cDNA or gDNA used as material had been derived from T cells, B-cell-depleted T cells, or PBMCs.

Germline CDR1 reads SGHTA; CDR2 reads FQGNSA. This CDR3 comprises 11 residues. V dropped 5 bases and J dropped 14 bases, with 10 bases sitting between them. Using immunoSEQ multiplex PCR, the repertoire was profiled, and TCRdb retains in-frame clones only, with some absent. Of around 50,000 clones in the sample, 86% were seen once. The chain joins TRBV7-2 to TRBJ1-6; the D is unclear. The sequencing sample was made of peripheral blood. This receptor was identified in a human donor in a cohort sampled during active COVID-19. The CDR3 bases are TGTGCCAGCAGCGTAGTTCAGGCCCTCCACTTT. Translation: CASSVVQALHF.